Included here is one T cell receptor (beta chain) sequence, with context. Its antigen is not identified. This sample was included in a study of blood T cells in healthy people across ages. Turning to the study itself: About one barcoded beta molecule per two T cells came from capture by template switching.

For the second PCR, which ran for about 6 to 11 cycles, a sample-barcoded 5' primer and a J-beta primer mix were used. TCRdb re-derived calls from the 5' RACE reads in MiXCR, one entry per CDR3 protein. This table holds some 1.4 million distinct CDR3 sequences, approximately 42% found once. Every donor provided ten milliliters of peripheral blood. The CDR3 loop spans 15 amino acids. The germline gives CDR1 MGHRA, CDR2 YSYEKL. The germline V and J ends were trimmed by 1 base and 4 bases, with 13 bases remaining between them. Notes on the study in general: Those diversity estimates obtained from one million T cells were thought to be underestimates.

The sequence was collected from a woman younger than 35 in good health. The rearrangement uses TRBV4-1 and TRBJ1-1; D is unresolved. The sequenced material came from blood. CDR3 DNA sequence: TGCGCCAGCAGCCAAGGGGTAACCTTGGCCACTGAAGCTTTCTTT. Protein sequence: CASSQGVTLATEAFF.